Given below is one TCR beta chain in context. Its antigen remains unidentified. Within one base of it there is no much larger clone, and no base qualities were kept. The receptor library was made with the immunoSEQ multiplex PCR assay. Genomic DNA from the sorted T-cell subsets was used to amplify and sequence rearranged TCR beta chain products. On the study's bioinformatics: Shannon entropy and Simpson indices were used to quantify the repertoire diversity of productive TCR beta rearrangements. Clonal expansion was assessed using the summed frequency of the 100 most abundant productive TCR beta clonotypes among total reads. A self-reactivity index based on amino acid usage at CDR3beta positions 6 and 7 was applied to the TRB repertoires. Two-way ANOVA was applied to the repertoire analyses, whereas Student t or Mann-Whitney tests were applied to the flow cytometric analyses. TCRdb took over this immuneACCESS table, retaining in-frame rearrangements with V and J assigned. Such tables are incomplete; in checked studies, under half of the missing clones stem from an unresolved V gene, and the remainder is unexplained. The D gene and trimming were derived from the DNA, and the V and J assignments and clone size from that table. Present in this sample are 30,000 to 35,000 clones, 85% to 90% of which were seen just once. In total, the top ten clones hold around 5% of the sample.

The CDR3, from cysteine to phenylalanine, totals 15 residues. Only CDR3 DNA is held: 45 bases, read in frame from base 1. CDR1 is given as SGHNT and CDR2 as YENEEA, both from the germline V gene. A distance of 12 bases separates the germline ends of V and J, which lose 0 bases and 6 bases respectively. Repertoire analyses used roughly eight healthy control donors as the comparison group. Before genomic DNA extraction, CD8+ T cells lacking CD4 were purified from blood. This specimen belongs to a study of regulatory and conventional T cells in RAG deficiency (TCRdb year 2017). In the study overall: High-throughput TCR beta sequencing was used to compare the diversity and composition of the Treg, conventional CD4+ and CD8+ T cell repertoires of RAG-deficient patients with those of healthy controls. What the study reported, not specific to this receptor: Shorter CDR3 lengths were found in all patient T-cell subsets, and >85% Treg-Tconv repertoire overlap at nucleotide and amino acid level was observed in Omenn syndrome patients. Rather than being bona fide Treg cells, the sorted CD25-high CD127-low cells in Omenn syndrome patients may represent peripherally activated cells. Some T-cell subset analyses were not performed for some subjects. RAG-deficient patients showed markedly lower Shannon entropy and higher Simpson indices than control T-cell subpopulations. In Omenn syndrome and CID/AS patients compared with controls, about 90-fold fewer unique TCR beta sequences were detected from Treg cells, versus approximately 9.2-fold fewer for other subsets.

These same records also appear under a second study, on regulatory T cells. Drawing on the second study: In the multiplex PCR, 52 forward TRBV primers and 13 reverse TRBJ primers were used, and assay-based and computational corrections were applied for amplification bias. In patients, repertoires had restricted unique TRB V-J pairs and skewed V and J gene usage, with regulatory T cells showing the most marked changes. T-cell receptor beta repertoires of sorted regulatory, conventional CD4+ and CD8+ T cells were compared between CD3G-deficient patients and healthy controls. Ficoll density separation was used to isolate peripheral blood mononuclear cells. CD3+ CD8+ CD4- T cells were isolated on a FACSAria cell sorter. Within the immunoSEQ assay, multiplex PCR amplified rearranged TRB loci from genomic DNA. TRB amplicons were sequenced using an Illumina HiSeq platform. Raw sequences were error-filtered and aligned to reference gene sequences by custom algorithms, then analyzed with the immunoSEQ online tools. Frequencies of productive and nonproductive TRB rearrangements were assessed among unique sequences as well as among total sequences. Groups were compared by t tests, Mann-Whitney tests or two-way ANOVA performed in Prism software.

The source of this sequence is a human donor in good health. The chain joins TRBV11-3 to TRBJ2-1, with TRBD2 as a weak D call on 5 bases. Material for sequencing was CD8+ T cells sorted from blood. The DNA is TGTGCCAGCAGCTTAGATCAGTATAGCGCCAATGAGCAGTTCTTC. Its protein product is CASSLDQYSANEQFF.